This T cell receptor (beta chain) was captured by sequencing in a study of T cells after yellow fever vaccination. Study background: Those fractions that held only low numbers of cells were prepared using the SMART-Seq v4 Ultra Low Input RNA kit.

The CDR3 spans 15 residues. The germline V gene encodes CDR1 SGHAT and CDR2 FQNNGV. The V end was cut by 5 bases, the J end by 7 bases, with 15 bases between. Template-switching 5'RACE yielded the TCR cDNA; a universal primer site and UMIs were added in the process. A single record per CDR3 protein comes from TCRdb applying MiXCR to the 5' RACE reads. The sample holds fewer than 450,000 distinct CDR3 sequences, around 10% seen once. The V gene is TRBV11-2, the J gene TRBJ1-6, with D perhaps matching TRBD1 (5 bases). This TCR came from a man younger than 30 who received the YFV17D yellow fever vaccine. Sample: PBMCs, taken on the day of the first yellow fever vaccination. CDR3 sequence reads: CASSTPRQGNSPLHF. The CDR3 DNA is TGTGCCAGCAGCACCCCGAGGCAGGGAAATTCACCCCTCCACTTT.